This T cell receptor (beta chain) was profiled in a study of T-cell reconstitution after alpha-beta-depleted transplantation in children. This clonotype was detected many times. Library preparation (for TCRbeta) was performed with unique molecular identifiers. TCRdb re-called the PCR reads with MiXCR, one entry per CDR3 protein. The table has some 350,000 distinct CDR3 sequences, 9% to 12% seen once. The material sequenced was PBMCs from the stem cell graft donor, taken from the stem cell graft. This TCR was sampled from a human donor who donated a stem cell graft to a child with acute lymphoblastic leukemia.

CDR3 residues: CASSNGGSSGSYEQYF. The CDR3 nucleotides read TGCGCCAGCAGCAACGGTGGGTCTAGCGGGAGCTACGAGCAGTACTTC. This rearrangement joins TRBV5-1 to TRBJ2-7; 10 bases align to TRBD2. With 4 bases clipped from V and 3 bases from J, the junction kept 10 bases outside the gene matches. This CDR3 contains 16 residues. The germline V gene has CDR1 SGHRS and CDR2 YFSETQ.